These T cell receptor beta chains were read from a single sample in a study of graft-versus-host responses after intestinal transplantation. The data were produced by immunoSEQ multiplex PCR, yet TCRdb's version contains in-frame clones alone and is incomplete. Among tens of thousands of clones listed, over 75% were seen once. Their antigens are not known. This sample comprised unstimulated CD4+ T cells sorted from spleen or lymph node cells, obtained before transplant. The receptors shown here come from a human donor who was the organ donor for an intestinal transplant. Both conserved end residues are part of each CDR3. The order of the fields is V gene, J gene, clone size, D gene, CDR3 protein, CDR3 DNA. A D gene is named only where the DNA matches it firmly. Rows may omit the clone size; those that give it use once, few, many or a size class.

TRBV2	TRBJ2-2	-	TRBD2	CATSSRTSGTGELFF	TGTGCCACCTCTAGCAGGACTAGCGGAACCGGGGAGCTGTTTTTT
TRBV5-6	TRBJ1-2	once	-	CASSLGYVTMRYGYTF	TGTGCCAGCAGCTTGGGTTACGTGACAATGCGCTATGGCTACACCTTC
TRBV5-1	TRBJ2-2	-	TRBD2	CASSPPLAGGPGTGELFF	TGCGCCAGCAGCCCCCCACTAGCGGGGGGGCCGGGCACCGGGGAGCTGTTTTTT
TRBV14	TRBJ2-5	-	TRBD2	CASSQDLQRGAGTQYF	TGTGCCAGCAGCCAAGACCTCCAGCGGGGGGCAGGGACCCAGTACTTC
TRBV18	TRBJ1-4	-	-	CASSPRQQLEKLFF	TGTGCCAGCTCACCACGACAGCAACTTGAAAAACTGTTTTTT
TRBV5-1	TRBJ1-1	-	-	CASAFYQDNTEAFF	TGCGCCAGCGCCTTTTACCAGGATAACACTGAAGCTTTCTTT
TRBV9	TRBJ2-3	-	TRBD1	CASSSGQGAGHTQYF	TGTGCCAGCAGCTCCGGACAGGGGGCAGGACATACGCAGTATTTT
TRBV19	TRBJ2-4	-	TRBD2	CASSIDLPVSGENIQYF	TGTGCCAGTAGTATAGACCTTCCAGTTAGCGGGGAAAACATTCAGTACTTC
TRBV5-1	TRBJ2-3	-	-	CASSLGRPSADTQYF	TGCGCCAGCAGCTTGGGGCGGCCTTCGGCGGATACGCAGTATTTT
TRBV7-9	TRBJ2-6	few	-	CASSLSTLSGANVLTF	TGTGCCAGCAGCTTAAGCACTCTCTCTGGGGCCAACGTCCTGACTTTC
TRBV10-3	TRBJ1-2	-	TRBD1	CAIRPQGEGYTF	TGTGCCATCAGGCCCCAGGGGGAAGGCTACACCTTC
TRBV28	TRBJ1-5	-	-	CASSQQGMGWQPQHF	TGTGCCAGCAGTCAGCAGGGGATGGGGTGGCAGCCCCAGCATTTT
TRBV2	TRBJ2-2	-	-	CASSFGRQPGELFF	TGTGCCAGCAGCTTTGGACGACAGCCCGGGGAGCTGTTTTTT
TRBV2	TRBJ2-3	-	-	CASSERSAGFETQYF	TGTGCCAGCAGTGAAAGGTCCGCGGGGTTTGAGACGCAGTATTTT
TRBV7-7	TRBJ2-5	-	TRBD2	CASSGASETQYF	TGTGCTAGCAGCGGGGCCAGTGAGACCCAGTACTTC
TRBV5-5	TRBJ1-2	-	TRBD1	CASTGGGGYTF	TGTGCCAGTACAGGGGGCGGCGGCTACACCTTC
TRBV28	TRBJ2-3	-	TRBD1	CASSFKGARTDTQYF	TGTGCCAGCAGTTTCAAGGGGGCGCGGACAGATACGCAGTATTTT
TRBV7-2	TRBJ1-5	-	-	CASSLAPSGSNQPQHF	TGTGCCAGCAGCTTAGCGCCATCAGGGAGCAATCAGCCCCAGCATTTT
TRBV27	TRBJ1-3	-	-	CASSLQGGGSGNTIYF	TGTGCCAGCAGCCTACAGGGTGGGGGCTCTGGAAACACCATATATTTT
TRBV2	TRBJ1-2	-	-	CAQNRGGYTF	TGTGCGCAAAATCGGGGGGGCTACACCTTC
TRBV28	TRBJ1-2	-	TRBD1	CASSFDDREVSGYTF	TGTGCCAGCAGTTTCGACGACAGGGAGGTTTCTGGCTACACCTTC
TRBV19	TRBJ1-1	-	TRBD1	CASSERTGSNTEAFF	TGTGCCAGTAGTGAACGGACAGGGAGCAACACTGAAGCTTTCTTT
TRBV7-2	TRBJ1-6	-	TRBD1	CASSLGQGTYSPLHF	TGTGCCAGCAGCTTAGGACAGGGGACTTATTCACCCCTCCACTTT
TRBV5-4	TRBJ2-6	few	-	CASSAAGQRGGANVLTF	TGTGCCAGCAGCGCCGCGGGACAGAGAGGGGGAGCCAACGTCCTGACTTTC
TRBV28	TRBJ2-3	-	TRBD2	CASSIPVAGGSDTQYF	TGTGCCAGCAGTATCCCAGTAGCGGGGGGGAGCGATACGCAGTATTTT
TRBV28	TRBJ1-3	-	-	CASSPGHAGGNTIYF	TGTGCCAGCAGCCCGGGACACGCCGGAGGAAACACCATATATTTT
TRBV28	TRBJ2-5	-	-	CASRSTGQETQYF	TGTGCCAGCCGGAGCACAGGGCAAGAGACCCAGTACTTC
TRBV6-4	TRBJ2-1	-	-	CASSPIRDSAMQFF	TGTGCCAGCAGTCCCATCCGGGACTCTGCAATGCAGTTCTTC
TRBV30	TRBJ1-2	-	TRBD1	CAWSSRDRGLFYTF	TGTGCCTGGAGTTCCCGGGACAGGGGACTCTTCTACACCTTC
TRBV6-1	TRBJ2-1	-	TRBD2	CASSGVTSGGGEQFF	TGTGCCAGCAGTGGGGTGACTAGCGGGGGTGGTGAGCAGTTCTTC
TRBV6-5	TRBJ1-2	-	TRBD1	CASSYDGTANYGYTF	TGTGCCAGCAGTTACGACGGGACAGCTAACTATGGCTACACCTTC
TRBV10-1	TRBJ1-1	-	TRBD1	CASSPSGQGPTEAFF	TGCGCCAGCAGCCCCAGCGGACAGGGGCCCACTGAAGCTTTCTTT
TRBV19	TRBJ1-2	once	-	CASSATGTAHYGYTF	TGTGCCAGTAGTGCAACAGGGACGGCGCACTATGGCTACACCTTC
TRBV2	TRBJ1-5	-	-	CASSDLAGRVQPQHF	TGTGCCAGCAGTGATTTGGCGGGGAGGGTTCAGCCCCAGCATTTT
TRBV28	TRBJ1-6	few	TRBD1	CASSLVGQGASPLHF	TGTGCCAGCAGTTTAGTGGGACAGGGGGCCTCACCCCTCCACTTT
TRBV27	TRBJ2-2	-	-	CASSYSRANTGELFF	TGTGCCAGCAGTTACAGCAGGGCGAACACCGGGGAGCTGTTTTTT
TRBV12-5	TRBJ1-1	-	-	CASGLGAGEAFF	TGTGCTAGTGGTTTGGGGGCAGGTGAAGCTTTCTTT
TRBV5-1	TRBJ1-1	few	-	CASSPGGTEAFF	TGCGCCAGCAGCCCCGGGGGGACTGAAGCTTTCTTT
TRBV7-9	TRBJ2-1	-	-	CAVRRLGGGNEQFF	TGTGCCGTAAGACGCCTAGGAGGAGGCAATGAGCAGTTCTTC
TRBV7-2	TRBJ2-2	-	-	CASSLTFGSTGELFF	TGTGCCAGCAGCTTAACCTTTGGCAGCACCGGGGAGCTGTTTTTT